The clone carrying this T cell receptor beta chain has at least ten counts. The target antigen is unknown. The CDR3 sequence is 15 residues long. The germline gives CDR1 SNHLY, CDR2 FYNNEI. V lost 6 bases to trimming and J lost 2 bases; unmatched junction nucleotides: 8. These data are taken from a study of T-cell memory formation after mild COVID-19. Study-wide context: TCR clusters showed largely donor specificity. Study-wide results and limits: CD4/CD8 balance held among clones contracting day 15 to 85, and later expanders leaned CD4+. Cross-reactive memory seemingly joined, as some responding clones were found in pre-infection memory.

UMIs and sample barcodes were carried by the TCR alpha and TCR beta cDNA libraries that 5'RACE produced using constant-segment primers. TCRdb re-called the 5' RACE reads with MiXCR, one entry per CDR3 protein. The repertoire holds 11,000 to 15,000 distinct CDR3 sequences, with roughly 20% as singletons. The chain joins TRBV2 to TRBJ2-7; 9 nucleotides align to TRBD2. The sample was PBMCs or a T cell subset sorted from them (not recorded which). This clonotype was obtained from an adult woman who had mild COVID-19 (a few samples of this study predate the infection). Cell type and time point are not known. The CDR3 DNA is TGTGCCAGCAGCAAAAGACTAGCGGTGGCCTACGAGCAGTACTTC. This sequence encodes CASSKRLAVAYEQYF.